These T cell receptor beta chains were read from a single sample in a study of tumor and adjacent non-tumor tissue in lung cancer. TCRdb analysed the multiplex PCR reads with MiXCR anew, one entry per CDR3 protein. The sample carries fewer than 120,000 distinct CDR3 sequences, under 90% recorded once. The sample comprised lung tumor tissue. The receptors were gathered from a man aged 70 or older with non-small cell lung cancer. The CDR3 runs from the conserved cysteine through the conserved F or W.

V gene,J gene,CDR3 protein
TRBV6-6,TRBJ2-7,CASSYDREQYF
TRBV6-1,TRBJ1-2,CVSSGARGFGYTF
TRBV29-1,TRBJ2-3,CSAEGIGCIDTQYF
TRBV6-1,TRBJ2-7,CACRRAGSYEQYF
TRBV29-1,TRBJ1-1,CSVLDRDRDTEAFF
TRBV5-4,TRBJ2-3,CASSLGRRTDTQYF
TRBV10-1,TRBJ2-1,CASSECSGLGNEQFF
TRBV11-2,TRBJ2-2,CASSPLSGGNGELFF
TRBV29-1,TRBJ2-1,CSVGREQGAYEQFF
TRBV6-6,TRBJ2-7,CAIKRTGTVSYEQYF
TRBV20-1,TRBJ2-7,CSARGSGGPGAYEQYF
TRBV11-2,TRBJ2-7,CASSLAGQAEYEQYF
TRBV11-3,TRBJ2-5,CASDSGRGRETQYF
TRBV20-1,TRBJ2-7,CSARDAGTDSYEQYF
TRBV6-6,TRBJ2-2,CVLRSPNTGELFF
TRBV4-2,TRBJ1-4,CASSQVGQGFNEKLFF
TRBV6-5,TRBJ1-1,CASSYKGGDEAFF
TRBV12-5,TRBJ2-1,CASGLIYNERFF
TRBV11-2,TRBJ1-1,CACTFSGGRVAFF
TRBV4-3,TRBJ1-2,CAISQDLGTGGYTF
TRBV20-1,TRBJ2-7,CSGKAGAAYEQYF
TRBV10-2,TRBJ2-1,CASTSPGPSSHEEFF
TRBV7-9,TRBJ2-2,CASSLLGLGRTGELYF
TRBV11-3,TRBJ1-1,CASSHTGNTEAFF
TRBV29-1,TRBJ2-7,CSVLRAGRIYEQYF
TRBV6-6,TRBJ1-5,CGSSYIGWGQNSNQPQHF
TRBV29-1,TRBJ2-6,CSVEAGTGFNVLTF
TRBV5-6,TRBJ2-6,CASSAGPGGTSGANVLTF
TRBV28,TRBJ2-1,CGSTRDRAVEQFF
TRBV28,TRBJ1-2,CATENKVFPWYTF
TRBV20-1,TRBJ2-5,CIAGTELEAQYF
TRBV29-1,TRBJ2-3,CSIELRGGDTPYF
TRBV5-1,TRBJ1-2,CASSPQDSNYGCTF
TRBV4-3,TRBJ1-2,CASNQDSVWHQGDYTF
TRBV30,TRBJ2-7,CAWSVQGGEQCF
TRBV6-5,TRBJ1-2,CASIHYGMEGYTF
TRBV30,TRBJ2-1,CAWMGLGSEQFF
TRBV29-1,TRBJ2-1,CSVELYDNGMVNEQLF
TRBV4-1,TRBJ2-5,CACSQQWGQDTQYF
TRBV11-1,TRBJ2-1,CASSPRLAASYNEQFF